This T cell receptor beta chain was sequenced in a study of metastatic and nonmetastatic thyroid tumors. Study-wide background: Patients with malignant and benign thyroid disease provided blood and tumor or nodule tissue, whose repertoires were compared.

In the source study's methods: Across clinicopathological groups, CDR3 differences served as the basis for building a distant-metastasis classifier for papillary thyroid cancer. TCRdb called clones again from the PCR reads with MiXCR. These V and J calls rely on TCRdb rather than the paper's analysis. The table records over 15,000 clones, around 13% of them present only once. Whole-study findings and limits: TCR beta diversity was reportedly significantly higher in malignant thyroid tumors than benign nodules, in blood and tumor.

This clone came up many times. Its cognate antigen is unknown. Patients were all untreated before their thyroid surgery. The CDR3 sequence is 15 residues long. Trimming took 0 bases from V and 6 from J; bases not matched to a gene: 5. CDR1 is LGHDT, CDR2 YNNKEL, per germline (reference sequence). The chain has TRBV3-1 and TRBJ2-7, with 10 bases fitting TRBD2. The receptor was derived from a female donor with papillary thyroid cancer or a benign thyroid nodule (not recorded which). Some clones in this sample may be carry-over from other donors' samples. Input material: blood. In nucleotides, the CDR3 is TGTGCCAGCAGCCAAGAAGGAATAGCGGGAGGCGAGCAGTACTTC. Its translation: CASSQEGIAGGEQYF.